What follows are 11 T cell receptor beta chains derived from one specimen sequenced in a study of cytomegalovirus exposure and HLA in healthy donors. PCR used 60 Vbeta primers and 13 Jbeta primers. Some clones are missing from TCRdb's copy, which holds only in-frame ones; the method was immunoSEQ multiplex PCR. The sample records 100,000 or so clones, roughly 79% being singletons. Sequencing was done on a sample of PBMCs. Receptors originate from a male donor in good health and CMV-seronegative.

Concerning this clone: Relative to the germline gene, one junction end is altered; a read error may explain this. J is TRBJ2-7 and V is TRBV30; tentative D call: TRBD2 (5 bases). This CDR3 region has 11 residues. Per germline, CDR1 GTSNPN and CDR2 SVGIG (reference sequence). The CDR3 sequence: CSWTSVYEQYF. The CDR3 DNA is TGTTCCTGGACTTCTGTCTACGAGCAGTACTTC.

CDR3 in amino acids: CASSSREGATYNEQFF. CDR3 nucleotides: TGTGCCAGCTCCTCCCGGGAGGGGGCAACCTACAATGAGCAGTTCTTC. V and J are TRBV2 and TRBJ2-1; a possible D gene is TRBD2 (8 bases). Trimming took off 8 bases at V and 2 bases at J, with 19 bases between the two ends. The germline CDR1 and CDR2 sequences are SNHLY and FYNNEI. The CDR3 is 16 residues long.

The CDR3 DNA is TGCGCCAGCAGTAGCGGGGCCTACGAGCAGTACTTC. Translating gives CASSSGAYEQYF. The chain employs TRBV5-1 and TRBJ2-7, with TRBD2 matching 8 bases. Germline V gene sequence: CDR1 SGHRS, CDR2 YFSETQ. The CDR3 has 12 amino acids. The ends lost 5 bases at V and 2 bases at J; junction bases unmatched: 0.

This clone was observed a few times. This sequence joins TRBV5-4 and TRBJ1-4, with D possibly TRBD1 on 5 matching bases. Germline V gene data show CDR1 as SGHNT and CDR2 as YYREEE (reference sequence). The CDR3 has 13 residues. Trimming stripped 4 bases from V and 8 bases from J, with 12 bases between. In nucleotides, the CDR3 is TGTGCCAGCAGCGTCCGGGGGGAAGAAAAACTGTTTTTT. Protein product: CASSVRGEEKLFF.

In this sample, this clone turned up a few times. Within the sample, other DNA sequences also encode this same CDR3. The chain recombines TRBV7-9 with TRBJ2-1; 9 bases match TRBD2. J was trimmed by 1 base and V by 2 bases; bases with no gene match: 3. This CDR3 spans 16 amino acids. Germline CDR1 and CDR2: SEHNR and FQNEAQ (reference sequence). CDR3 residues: CASSLSLAGSYNEQFF. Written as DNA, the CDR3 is TGTGCCAGCAGCTTATCGCTAGCGGGATCCTACAATGAGCAGTTCTTC.

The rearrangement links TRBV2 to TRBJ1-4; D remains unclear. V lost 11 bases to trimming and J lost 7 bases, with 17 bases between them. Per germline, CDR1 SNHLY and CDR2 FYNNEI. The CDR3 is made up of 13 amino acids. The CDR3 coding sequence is TGTGCCGCCGGGCCTGGGCGGGGTGAAAAACTGTTTTTT. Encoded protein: CAAGPGRGEKLFF.

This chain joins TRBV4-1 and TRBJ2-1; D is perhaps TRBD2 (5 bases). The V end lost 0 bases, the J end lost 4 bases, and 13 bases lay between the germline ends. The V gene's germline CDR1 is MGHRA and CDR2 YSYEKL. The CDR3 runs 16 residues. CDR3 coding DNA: TGCGCCAGCAGCCAAGAGGTCTCTAGCAGGTACAATGAGCAGTTCTTC. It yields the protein CASSQEVSSRYNEQFF.

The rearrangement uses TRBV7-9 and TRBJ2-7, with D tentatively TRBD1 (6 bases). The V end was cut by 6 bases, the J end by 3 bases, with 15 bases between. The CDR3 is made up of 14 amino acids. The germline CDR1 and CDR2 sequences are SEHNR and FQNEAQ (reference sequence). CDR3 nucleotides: TGTGCCAGCAGTCCAGGGGACGCGGGCTACGAGCAGTACTTC. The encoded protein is CASSPGDAGYEQYF. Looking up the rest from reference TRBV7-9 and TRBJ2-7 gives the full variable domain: DTGVSQNPRHKITKRGQNVTFRCDPISEHNRLYWYRQTLGQGPEFLTYFQNEAQLEKSRLLSDRFSAERPKGSFSTLEIQRTEQGDSAMYLCASSPGDAGYEQYFGPGTRLTVT.

The CDR3 protein is CASSWGQGMNQPQHF. CDR3 in DNA: TGTGCCAGCAGCTGGGGTCAGGGGATGAATCAGCCCCAGCATTTT. The chain couples TRBV7-9 to TRBJ1-5; tentative D call: TRBD1 (6 bases). The CDR3 runs 15 residues. The germline V gene has CDR1 SEHNR and CDR2 FQNEAQ (reference sequence). V gave up 4 bases and J gave up 4 bases, with 14 bases separating them.

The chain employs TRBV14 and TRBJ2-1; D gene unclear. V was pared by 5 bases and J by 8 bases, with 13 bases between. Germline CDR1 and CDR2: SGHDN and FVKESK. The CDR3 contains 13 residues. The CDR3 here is CASSIWASDEQFF. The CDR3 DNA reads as TGTGCCAGCAGCATATGGGCTTCCGATGAGCAGTTCTTC.

The CDR3 protein is CASSVDGAYEQYF. CDR3 coding DNA: TGTGCCAGCAGCGTAGACGGTGCCTACGAGCAGTACTTC. V and J are TRBV9 and TRBJ2-5; D is uncertain. The DNA end is a closer match to TRBJ2-7, so the J assignment may be wrong. Germline V gene sequence: CDR1 SGDLS, CDR2 YYNGEE. The CDR3 runs 13 residues.